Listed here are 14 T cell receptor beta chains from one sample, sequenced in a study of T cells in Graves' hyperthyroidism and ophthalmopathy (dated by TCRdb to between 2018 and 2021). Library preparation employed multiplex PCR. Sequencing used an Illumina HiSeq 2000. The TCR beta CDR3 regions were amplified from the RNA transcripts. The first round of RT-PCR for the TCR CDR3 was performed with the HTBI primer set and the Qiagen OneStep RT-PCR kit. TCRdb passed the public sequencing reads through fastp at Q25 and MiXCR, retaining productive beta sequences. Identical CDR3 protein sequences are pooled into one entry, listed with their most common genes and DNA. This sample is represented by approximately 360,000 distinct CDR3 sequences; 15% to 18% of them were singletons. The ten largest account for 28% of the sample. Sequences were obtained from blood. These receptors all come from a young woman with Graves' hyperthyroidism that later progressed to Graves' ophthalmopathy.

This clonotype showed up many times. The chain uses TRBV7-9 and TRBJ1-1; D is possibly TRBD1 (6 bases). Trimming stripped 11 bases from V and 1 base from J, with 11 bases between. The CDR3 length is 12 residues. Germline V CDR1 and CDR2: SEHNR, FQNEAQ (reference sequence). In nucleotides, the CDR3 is TGTGCCTCGGGGGCCTCGAACACTGAAGCTTTCTTT. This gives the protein CASGASNTEAFF.

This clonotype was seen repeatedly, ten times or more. The CDR3 coding sequence is TGTGCCAGCAGCCAGATGGCCTCCTACGAGCAGTACTTC. Translation: CASSQMASYEQYF. The rearrangement joins TRBV3-1 to TRBJ2-7; D gene unclear. Between the trimmed V and J ends, which lost 3 bases and 0 bases, there was a span of 6 bases. The V gene's germline CDR1 is LGHDT and CDR2 YNNKEL (reference sequence). The CDR3 runs to 13 residues.

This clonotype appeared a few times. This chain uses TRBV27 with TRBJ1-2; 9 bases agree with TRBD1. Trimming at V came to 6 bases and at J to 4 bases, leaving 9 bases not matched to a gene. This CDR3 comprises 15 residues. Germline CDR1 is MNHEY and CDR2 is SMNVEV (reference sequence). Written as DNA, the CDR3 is TGTGCCAGCAGCACCCGGACAGGGGAAGGCTATGGCTACACCTTC. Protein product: CASSTRTGEGYGYTF.

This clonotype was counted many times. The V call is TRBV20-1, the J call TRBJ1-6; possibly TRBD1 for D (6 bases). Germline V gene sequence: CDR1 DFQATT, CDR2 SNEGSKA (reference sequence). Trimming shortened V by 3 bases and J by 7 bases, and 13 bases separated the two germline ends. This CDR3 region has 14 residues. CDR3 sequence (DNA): TGCAGTGCTAGGGAGGACAGACAAAATTCACCCCTCCACTTT. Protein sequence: CSAREDRQNSPLHF.

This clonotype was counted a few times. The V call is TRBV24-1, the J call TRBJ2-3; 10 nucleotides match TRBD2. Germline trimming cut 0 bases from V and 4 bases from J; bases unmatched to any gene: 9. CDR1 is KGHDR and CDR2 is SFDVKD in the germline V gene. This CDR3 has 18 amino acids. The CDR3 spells CATSDLSLAGVGADTQYF. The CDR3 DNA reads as TGTGCCACCAGTGATTTGTCTCTAGCGGGAGTTGGGGCAGATACGCAGTATTTT.

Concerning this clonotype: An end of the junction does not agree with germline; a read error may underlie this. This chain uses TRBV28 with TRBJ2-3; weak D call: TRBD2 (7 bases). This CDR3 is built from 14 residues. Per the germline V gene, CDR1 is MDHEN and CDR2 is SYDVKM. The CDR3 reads CASSLSGGTDTHYF. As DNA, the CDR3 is TGTGCCAGCAGTTTATCGGGGGGCACAGATACGCACTATTTT. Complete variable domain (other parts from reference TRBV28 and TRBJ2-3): DVKVTQSSRYLVKRTGEKVFLECVQDMDHENMFWYRQDPGLGLRLIYFSYDVKMKEKGDIPEGYSVSREKKERFSLILESASTNQTSMYLCASSLSGGTDTHYFGPGTRLTVL.

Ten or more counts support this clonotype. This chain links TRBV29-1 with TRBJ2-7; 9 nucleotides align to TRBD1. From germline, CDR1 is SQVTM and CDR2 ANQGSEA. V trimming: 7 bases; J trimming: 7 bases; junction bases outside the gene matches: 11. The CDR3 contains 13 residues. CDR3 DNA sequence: TGCAGCGCCCACAGGGGGCCAGGTTTGGAGCAGTACTTC. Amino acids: CSAHRGPGLEQYF.

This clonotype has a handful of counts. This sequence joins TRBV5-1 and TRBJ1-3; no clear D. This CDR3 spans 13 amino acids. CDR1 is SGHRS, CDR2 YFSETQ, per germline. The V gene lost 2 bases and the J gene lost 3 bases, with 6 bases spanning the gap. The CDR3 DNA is TGCGCCAGCAGCTTCTCTGATGGAAACACCATATATTTT. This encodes CASSFSDGNTIYF.

The CDR3 region is CASSWTGGKEKFF. CDR3 coding DNA: TGCGCCAGCAGCTGGACAGGTGGAAAGGAGAAGTTCTTC. The rearrangement uses TRBV5-1 and TRBJ2-1, with 7 positions matching TRBD1. The junction had 11 bases not matched to a gene; V was cut back by 3 bases and J by 14 bases. This CDR3 has 13 residues. Germline V lookup: CDR1 SGHRS, CDR2 YFSETQ.

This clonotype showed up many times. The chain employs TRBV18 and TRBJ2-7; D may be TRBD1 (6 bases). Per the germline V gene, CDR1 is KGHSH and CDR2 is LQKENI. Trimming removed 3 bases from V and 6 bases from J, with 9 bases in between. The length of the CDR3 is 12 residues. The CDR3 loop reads CASSPRTAEQYF. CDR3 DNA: TGTGCCAGCTCACCTAGGACAGCCGAGCAGTACTTC.

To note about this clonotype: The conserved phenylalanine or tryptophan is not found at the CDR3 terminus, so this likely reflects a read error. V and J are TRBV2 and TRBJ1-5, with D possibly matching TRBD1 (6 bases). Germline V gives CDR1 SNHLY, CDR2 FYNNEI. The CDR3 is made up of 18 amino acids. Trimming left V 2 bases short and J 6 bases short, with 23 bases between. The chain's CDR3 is CASSEKSARPGVGQPQHL. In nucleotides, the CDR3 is TGTGCCAGCAGTGAAAAGTCTGCTCGGCCAGGGGTGGGTCAGCCCCAGCATCTT.

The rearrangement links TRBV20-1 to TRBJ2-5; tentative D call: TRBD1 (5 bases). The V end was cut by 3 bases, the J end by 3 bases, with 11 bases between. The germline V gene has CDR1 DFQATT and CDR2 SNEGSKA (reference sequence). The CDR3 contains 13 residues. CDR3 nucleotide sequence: TGCAGTGCTAGCTGGGCAGGGAAAGAGACCCAGTACTTC. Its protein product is CSASWAGKETQYF.

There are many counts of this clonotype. The CDR3 sequence: CASKGTGSYNEQFF. The CDR3 region has the DNA TGTGCCAGCAAGGGAACGGGCTCCTACAATGAGCAGTTCTTC. The chain has TRBV7-9 and TRBJ2-1; D gene uncertain. This CDR3 comprises 14 residues. Germline V gene sequence: CDR1 SEHNR, CDR2 FQNEAQ (reference sequence). Trimming stripped 7 bases from V and 0 bases from J, with 10 bases between.

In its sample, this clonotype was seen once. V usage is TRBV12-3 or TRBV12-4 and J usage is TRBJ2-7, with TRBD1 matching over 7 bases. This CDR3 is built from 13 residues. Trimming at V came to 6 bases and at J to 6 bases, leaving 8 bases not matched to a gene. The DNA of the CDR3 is TGTGCCAGCAGCATCGACAGGGTTGGCGAGCAGTACTTC. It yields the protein CASSIDRVGEQYF.